The rows below give T cell receptor beta chains drawn from one sample of a study of T-cell reconstitution after alpha-beta-depleted transplantation in children. TCRdb fed the PCR reads into MiXCR, producing one record per CDR3 protein. This sample has about 300,000 distinct CDR3 sequences, with over 7% found just once. The source material was peripheral blood, sampled 360 days after TCRalphabeta/CD19-depleted stem cell transplant. Receptors were obtained from a female patient under 10 years old who had a stem cell transplant for Fanconi anemia, so the T cells may come from the graft donor. CDR3s include the opening cysteine and the closing phenylalanine or tryptophan. The D gene is left open where the match is weak. A row's size may be missing; if present it is once, few, many or a size class.

len,v_gene,d_gene,abundance,j_gene,CDR3aa,CDR3nt
13,TRBV2,-,-,TRBJ1-1,CASSEHISTEAFF,TGTGCCAGCAGTGAGCACATCAGCACTGAAGCTTTCTTT
17,TRBV13,-,few,TRBJ2-3,CASSPPRQVGWTDTQYF,TGTGCCAGCAGCCCTCCCCGACAGGTCGGGTGGACAGATACGCAGTATTTT
15,TRBV3-1,TRBD2,-,TRBJ2-1,CASSRLAASYNEQFF,TGTGCCAGCAGCCGTCTAGCGGCCTCCTACAATGAGCAGTTCTTC
14,TRBV6-5,-,many,TRBJ1-2,CASSYSTPGDGYTF,TGTGCCAGCAGTTACTCGACCCCAGGGGACGGCTACACCTTC
14,TRBV29-1,-,many,TRBJ2-7,CSVGPRGGFYEQYF,TGCAGCGTGGGACCTAGAGGGGGATTCTACGAGCAGTACTTC
16,TRBV3-1,-,-,TRBJ2-2,CASRAQGRGDTGELFF,TGTGCCAGCAGAGCCCAGGGGAGGGGTGACACCGGGGAGCTGTTTTTT
15,TRBV3-1,TRBD2,few,TRBJ2-1,CASSPHSGSMTEQFF,TGTGCCAGCAGCCCACATAGCGGGAGCATGACTGAGCAGTTCTTC
18,TRBV4-3,TRBD1,-,TRBJ2-2,CASSQDLRDRGSRGELFF,TGCGCCAGCAGCCAAGATCTAAGGGACAGGGGGTCCAGGGGGGAGCTGTTTTTT
11,TRBV7-2,-,many,TRBJ1-2,CASSKNYGYTF,TGTGCCAGCAGCAAGAACTATGGCTACACCTTC
14,TRBV9,-,-,TRBJ2-5,CASSVAPNQETQYF,TGTGCCAGCAGCGTAGCACCCAACCAAGAGACCCAGTACTTC
14,TRBV5-4,-,-,TRBJ2-1,CAGPRGGRQGEQFF,TGTGCCGGGCCAAGGGGGGGCAGGCAAGGGGAGCAGTTCTTC
13,TRBV20-1,-,many,TRBJ1-1,CSASRDMNTEAFF,TGCAGTGCTAGTAGGGACATGAACACTGAAGCTTTCTTT
15,TRBV11-2,TRBD1,-,TRBJ1-1,CASSHYRGRGVEAFF,TGTGCCAGCAGCCACTACAGGGGCCGGGGGGTTGAAGCTTTCTTT
13,TRBV10-3,TRBD2,many,TRBJ2-7,CAISSGANYEQYF,TGTGCCATCAGTAGCGGGGCTAACTACGAGCAGTACTTC
15,TRBV28,-,few,TRBJ1-2,CASSFPGGGPYGYTF,TGTGCCAGCAGTTTCCCCGGGGGAGGCCCATATGGCTACACCTTC
12,TRBV30,TRBD1,-,TRBJ2-7,CAWRQDRHEQYF,TGTGCCTGGAGGCAGGACAGGCACGAGCAGTACTTC
15,TRBV7-9,-,-,TRBJ2-7,CASSLWNGAAYEQYF,TGTGCCAGCAGCTTATGGAACGGGGCAGCCTACGAGCAGTACTTC
14,TRBV14,-,-,TRBJ2-5,CASSLKQLQETQYF,TGTGCCAGCAGCCTAAAACAGCTTCAAGAGACCCAGTACTTC
13,TRBV6-6,-,-,TRBJ2-5,CASSWRNQETQYF,TGTGCCAGCAGTTGGCGGAACCAAGAGACCCAGTACTTC
17,TRBV24-1,TRBD1,-,TRBJ1-2,CATSDTRDRGLGYGYTF,TGTGCCACCAGTGACACCCGGGACAGGGGGCTCGGGTATGGCTACACCTTC
13,TRBV5-1,-,many,TRBJ1-5,CASSLSGNQPQHF,TGCGCCAGCAGTCTGTCGGGGAATCAGCCCCAGCATTTT
16,TRBV4-2,TRBD1,-,TRBJ1-1,CASSQRPGGLGTEAFF,TGTGCCAGCAGCCAACGCCCAGGGGGCTTAGGCACTGAAGCTTTCTTT
12,TRBV6-1,-,few,TRBJ1-6,CASSEGNSPLHF,TGTGCCAGCAGTGAAGGCAATTCACCCCTCCACTTT
16,TRBV20-1,-,many,TRBJ1-5,CSASQLRQDTRVAQHF,TGCAGTGCTAGTCAACTAAGACAGGACACCAGAGTTGCCCAGCATTTT
16,TRBV7-9,-,-,TRBJ2-3,CASRQIGHSSTDTQYF,TGTGCCAGCAGACAGATCGGACACTCAAGTACAGATACGCAGTATTTT
10,TRBV2,-,many,TRBJ2-1,CASSGQRQFF,TGTGCCAGCAGTGGCCAGAGGCAGTTCTTC
15,TRBV20-1,-,many,TRBJ2-5,CSASADLILQETQYF,TGCAGTGCTAGTGCGGACTTAATTTTGCAAGAGACCCAGTACTTC
15,TRBV20-1,-,many,TRBJ1-1,CSAIREFGLYTEAFF,TGCAGTGCTATCAGGGAGTTCGGGTTATACACTGAAGCTTTCTTT
15,TRBV4-3,TRBD1,few,TRBJ2-1,CASSQARGSINEQFF,TGCGCCAGCAGCCAAGCCAGGGGGTCCATCAATGAGCAGTTCTTC
15,TRBV6-5,TRBD1,many,TRBJ2-3,CASSYSGQGTDTQYF,TGTGCCAGCAGTTACTCTGGACAGGGAACAGATACGCAGTATTTT
14,TRBV30,-,-,TRBJ2-1,CAWSWGGVRVEQFF,TGTGCCTGGAGTTGGGGTGGTGTTCGGGTAGAGCAGTTCTTC
16,TRBV3-1,TRBD2,-,TRBJ2-1,CASSQVGLAQDNEQFF,TGTGCCAGCAGCCAGGTGGGACTAGCGCAAGACAATGAGCAGTTCTTC
20,TRBV7-8,TRBD2,few,TRBJ2-3,CASSFLMGASGGGDTDTQYF,TGTGCCAGCAGCTTTCTTATGGGGGCTAGCGGGGGGGGAGACACAGATACGCAGTATTTT
14,TRBV6-5,-,-,TRBJ2-1,CASSYGGERNEQFF,TGTGCCAGCAGTTACGGTGGGGAGAGGAATGAGCAGTTCTTC
13,TRBV7-2,-,many,TRBJ1-2,CASSLGVGYGYTF,TGTGCCAGCAGCCTGGGGGTGGGCTATGGCTACACCTTC
15,TRBV12-3/TRBV12-4,TRBD2,many,TRBJ2-1,CASSFTSGGDNEQFF,TGTGCCAGCAGTTTCACTAGCGGGGGAGATAATGAGCAGTTCTTC
15,TRBV6-5,TRBD1,many,TRBJ2-7,CASSSSGGPPYEQYF,TGTGCCAGCAGTTCGTCAGGGGGACCCCCCTACGAGCAGTACTTC
13,TRBV6-2/TRBV6-3,-,many,TRBJ1-2,CASSYSQEYGYTF,TGTGCCAGCAGTTACTCACAGGAGTATGGCTACACCTTC
12,TRBV20-1,-,-,TRBJ2-7,CSARAQGYEQYF,TGCAGTGCTAGAGCCCAGGGCTACGAGCAGTACTTC
15,TRBV6-5,TRBD2,many,TRBJ2-1,CASSSTSGSYNEQFF,TGTGCCAGCAGTTCGACTAGCGGGAGCTACAATGAGCAGTTCTTC
16,TRBV5-5,-,many,TRBJ2-1,CASSLDGRNFYNEQFF,TGTGCCAGCAGCTTGGACGGGCGTAACTTCTACAATGAGCAGTTCTTC
14,TRBV12-3/TRBV12-4,-,many,TRBJ2-3,CASRKGAYTDTQYF,TGTGCCAGCAGAAAGGGAGCATACACAGATACGCAGTATTTT
16,TRBV18,-,-,TRBJ1-5,CASSPPQGLVYQPQHF,TGTGCCAGCTCACCACCACAAGGGTTGGTTTATCAGCCCCAGCATTTT
15,TRBV20-1,-,few,TRBJ2-4,CSARLSRVAKNIQYF,TGCAGTGCTAGGCTTTCTAGGGTAGCCAAAAACATTCAGTACTTC
13,TRBV28,TRBD1,-,TRBJ1-4,CASTQGAIEKLFF,TGTGCCAGCACACAGGGGGCGATCGAAAAACTGTTTTTT
19,TRBV21-1,-,many,TRBJ2-7,CASSKILLKPGLDYYEQYF,TGTGCCAGCAGCAAAATACTATTGAAACCGGGACTAGACTATTACGAGCAGTACTTC
14,TRBV9,TRBD1,many,TRBJ2-5,CASSAGTGQETQYF,TGTGCCAGCAGCGCGGGGACAGGGCAAGAGACCCAGTACTTC